These 13 T cell receptor beta chains originate from one sample sequenced in a study of memory CD4+ T cells and cytomegalovirus serostatus. The method was immunoSEQ multiplex PCR; TCRdb's version includes in-frame clones alone and lacks a portion of them. The sample records 40,000 to 60,000 clones, around 80% being singletons. The sort gate was single viable CD3+CD4+CD8-CD45RO+ cells for memory CD4+ T cells. Material: memory CD4+ T cells from blood. Receptors were obtained from an adult in good health and CMV-seronegative.

V and J are TRBV10-3 and TRBJ1-5, with 9 bases fitting TRBD1. The CDR3 runs 15 residues. J lost 4 bases, V lost 4 bases, and 5 bases had no gene match. Germline loops: CDR1 ENHRY, CDR2 SYGVKD. The CDR3 here is CAISGGDRGNQPQHF. The DNA for the CDR3 is TGTGCCATCAGTGGGGGCGACAGGGGGAATCAGCCCCAGCATTTT.

The V call is TRBV4-1, the J call TRBJ2-3; 12 bases align to TRBD2. The CDR3 has 18 amino acids. From germline, CDR1 is MGHRA and CDR2 YSYEKL. J gave up 1 base and V 6 bases, and 11 bases lay outside the gene matches. This chain's CDR3 is CASRRGLAGGPGTDTQYF. The CDR3 region has the DNA TGCGCCAGCAGGAGGGGGCTAGCGGGGGGGCCGGGCACAGATACGCAGTATTTT.

This clone was counted a few times. The V call is TRBV6-6, the J call TRBJ1-4, with D maybe TRBD1 (6 bases). The CDR3 spans 15 residues. Deletions cut 6 bases from V and 5 bases from J, with 16 bases between. Per germline, CDR1 MNHNY and CDR2 SVGAGI (reference sequence). The CDR3 reads CASRREGTSNEKLFF. DNA of the CDR3: TGTGCCAGCAGAAGGGAAGGGACAAGCAATGAAAAACTGTTTTTT.

In its sample, this clone was seen a few times. The chain joins TRBV21-1 to TRBJ1-1; whether TRBD1, the table's D call, matches the DNA was not checked. TRBV21-1 is a pseudogene. The CDR3 consists of 15 residues. CDR3 DNA: TGTGCCAGCAGCAAAGTACAGGACATGAACACTGAAGCTTTCTTT. Encoded protein: CASSKVQDMNTEAFF.

This clone was seen only once. The gene calls are TRBV5-4 and TRBJ2-2, with 8 bases fitting TRBD1. CDR1 SGHNT and CDR2 YYREEE come from the germline V gene (reference sequence). The CDR3 loop spans 17 amino acids. The trim removed 5 bases at V and 6 bases at J, leaving 15 bases unmatched. CDR3 sequence reads: CASSPSRAGGGPGELFF. CDR3 bases: TGTGCCAGCAGTCCCTCTAGGGCAGGGGGCGGGCCCGGGGAGCTGTTTTTT. The full variable domain, rest sourced from reference TRBV5-4 and TRBJ2-2, is ETGVTQSPTHLIKTRGQQVTLRCSSQSGHNTVSWYQQALGQGPQFIFQYYREEENGRGNFPPRFSGLQFPNYSSELNVNALELDDSALYLCASSPSRAGGGPGELFFGEGSRLTVL.

The rearrangement uses TRBV2 and TRBJ2-7; 9 bases line up with TRBD1. Germline values: CDR1 SNHLY, CDR2 FYNNEI. J was trimmed by 2 bases and V by 8 bases; bases with no gene match: 4. The CDR3 consists of 13 residues. CDR3 sequence reads: CASGTGPTYEQYF. The CDR3 nucleotides read TGTGCCAGCGGGACAGGGCCCACCTACGAGCAGTACTTC.

The V and J genes are TRBV5-1 and TRBJ2-5, with 11 positions matching TRBD1. Germline CDR1 and CDR2: SGHRS and YFSETQ. CDR3 size: 13 residues. V was pared by 7 bases and J by 5 bases, with 4 bases of the junction left unmatched. The chain's CDR3 is CASSGQGAETQYF. CDR3 nucleotide sequence: TGCGCCAGCTCTGGACAGGGGGCTGAGACCCAGTACTTC.

V usage is TRBV19 and J usage is TRBJ2-7, with D perhaps being TRBD1 or TRBD2 (5 bases each). This CDR3 has 14 residues. The ends were cut back, 5 bases at V and 1 base at J, with 12 bases in the middle. Per the germline V gene, CDR1 is LNHDA and CDR2 is SQIVND (reference sequence). The CDR3 region is CASSPRDGSYEQYF. The CDR3 bases are TGTGCCAGTAGTCCCCGGGACGGATCCTACGAGCAGTACTTC.

J is TRBJ1-5 and V is TRBV6-6; D gene unclear. The V gene lost 5 bases and the J gene lost 3 bases, with 5 bases spanning the gap. This CDR3 has 12 amino acids. Germline V gene data show CDR1 as MNHNY and CDR2 as SVGAGI (reference sequence). CDR3 protein: CASSRDNQPQHF. The CDR3 nucleotides read TGTGCCAGCAGTAGAGACAATCAGCCCCAGCATTTT.

DNA of the CDR3: TGTGCCAGCAGCTTAGAGGGACCCCTCACCGGGGAGCTGTTTTTT. Protein product: CASSLEGPLTGELFF. The chain links TRBV11-3 to TRBJ2-2; D may be TRBD1 or TRBD2 (5 bases each). The CDR3 has 15 amino acids. Trimming left V 0 bases short and J 4 bases short, with 9 bases between. CDR1 is SGHNT, CDR2 YENEEA, per germline.

The V and J genes are TRBV2 and TRBJ2-1, with D hard to call. Looked up from germline, CDR1 is SNHLY and CDR2 is FYNNEI. CDR3 length: 14 residues. V was clipped by 3 bases and J by 3 bases, with 9 bases between them. This CDR3 is CASSEVGIYNEQFF. The DNA of the CDR3 is TGTGCCAGCAGTGAGGTGGGGATCTACAATGAGCAGTTCTTC.

This chain uses TRBV19 with TRBJ2-7; TRBD2 matches at 7 bases. The J segment lost 2 bases and the V segment lost 6 bases, leaving 7 bases of the junction unmatched. The CDR3 is 14 amino acids. Germline CDR1 reads LNHDA; CDR2 reads SQIVND (reference sequence). CDR3 sequence: CASRRSSGAYEQYF. The CDR3 region has the DNA TGTGCCAGTAGGAGGTCTAGCGGTGCCTACGAGCAGTACTTC.

The V and J genes are TRBV30 and TRBJ1-3, with no clear D. The CDR3 totals 17 residues. Trimming stripped 0 bases from V and 2 bases from J, with 17 bases between. In germline, CDR1 is GTSNPN, CDR2 SVGIG (reference sequence). The CDR3 coding sequence is TGTGCCTGGAGTGTATATTTGGCAGCCACTGCTGGAAACACCATATATTTT. This gives the protein CAWSVYLAATAGNTIYF.